One and the same sample provided the 14 T cell receptor beta chains below, sequenced in a study of T cell changes during pregnancy in multiple sclerosis. The assay was immunoSEQ multiplex PCR, and TCRdb's table has in-frame clones only and misses some. The repertoire consists of about 59,000 clones, with about 90% occurring once and the leading ten covering around 2.8%. The specimen was peripheral blood, collected in the second trimester of pregnancy. The source of these receptors is a female donor in good health, enrolled as a control in a pregnancy study.

V is TRBV7-9 and J is TRBJ2-3, with 8 bases matching TRBD2. Germline CDR1 reads SEHNR; CDR2 reads FQNEAQ (reference sequence). There are 15 residues in the CDR3. The V gene end was trimmed by 10 bases and the J gene end by 4 bases; junction bases not matched to a gene: 13. CDR3 DNA sequence: TGTGCCACGGGGGGGGCAGGGAGTTACGCAGATACGCAGTATTTT. It yields the protein CATGGAGSYADTQYF.

The chain has TRBV2 and TRBJ2-5, with D maybe TRBD2 (6 bases). Trimming cost V 8 bases and J 5 bases, with 21 bases left between them. Germline assignment: CDR1 SNHLY and CDR2 FYNNEI. The CDR3 spans 15 residues. The CDR3 loop is CASRFDVGGSETQYF. CDR3 DNA: TGTGCCAGCCGATTTGATGTTGGAGGGAGCGAGACCCAGTACTTC.

This sequence joins TRBV28 and TRBJ2-2; D may be TRBD1 (5 bases). Germline V lookup: CDR1 MDHEN, CDR2 SYDVKM. The V and J ends lost 6 bases and 2 bases respectively, with 16 bases between them. The CDR3 extends over 16 amino acids. CDR3 bases: TGTGCCAGCAGGCGACAGAGCACAAGTAACACCGGGGAGCTGTTTTTT. Translated, it gives CASRRQSTSNTGELFF.

The rearrangement links TRBV28 to TRBJ2-4; TRBD2 agrees at 10 bases. Germline loops: CDR1 MDHEN, CDR2 SYDVKM. This CDR3 has 15 amino acids. V shed 5 bases and J 4 bases; nucleotides not matched to a gene: 5. The CDR3 DNA reads TGTGCCAGCAGTCTAGCGGGAGAGAGAAAAAACATTCAGTACTTC. This sequence encodes CASSLAGERKNIQYF. The full variable domain, rest sourced from reference TRBV28 and TRBJ2-4, is DVKVTQSSRYLVKRTGEKVFLECVQDMDHENMFWYRQDPGLGLRLIYFSYDVKMKEKGDIPEGYSVSREKKERFSLILESASTNQTSMYLCASSLAGERKNIQYFGAGTRLSVL.

This chain joins TRBV5-4 and TRBJ2-3, with TRBD1 matching 11 bases. The CDR3 has 19 amino acids. Looked up from germline, CDR1 is SGHNT and CDR2 is YYREEE (reference sequence). Trimming removed 3 bases from V and 2 bases from J; junction bases left unmatched: 14. Written as DNA, the CDR3 is TGTGCCAGCAGCTCAGGACAGGGGGCGATTTTTCAGCCCACAGATACGCAGTATTTT. Encoded protein: CASSSGQGAIFQPTDTQYF.

The chain carries TRBV19 and TRBJ2-7; possibly TRBD2 for D (6 bases). V lost 5 bases to trimming and J lost 5 bases, with 19 bases between them. CDR1 and CDR2 (germline): LNHDA, SQIVND (reference sequence). The CDR3 contains 15 residues. The CDR3 region is CASSPSGGVYNEQYF. CDR3 DNA sequence: TGTGCCAGTAGTCCCTCGGGCGGGGTTTACAACGAGCAGTACTTC. Looking up the rest from reference TRBV19 and TRBJ2-7 gives the full variable domain: DGGITQSPKYLFRKEGQNVTLSCEQNLNHDAMYWYRQDPGQGLRLIYYSQIVNDFQKGDIAEGYSVSREKKESFPLTVTSAQKNPTAFYLCASSPSGGVYNEQYFGPGTRLTVT.

V gene TRBV4-2 combines with J gene TRBJ2-1; TRBD2 aligns across 9 bases. After removal of 1 base from V and 8 bases from J, the junction contained 9 bases not matched to a gene. From germline, CDR1 is LGHNA and CDR2 YNFKEQ. This CDR3 is built from 16 residues. CDR3: CASSQGLAGGIDEQFF. CDR3 DNA sequence: TGTGCCAGCAGCCAAGGCCTGGCGGGAGGGATTGATGAGCAGTTCTTC.

This sequence joins TRBV5-4 and TRBJ2-7; D might be TRBD2 (6 bases). Per the germline V gene, CDR1 is SGHNT and CDR2 is YYREEE (reference sequence). This CDR3 comprises 16 residues. V lost 4 bases and J 4 bases, leaving 21 bases between the germline ends. The CDR3 bases are TGTGCCAGCAGCCCGAGTGTTTCGGGGGACTTTTACGAGCAGTACTTC. It codes for CASSPSVSGDFYEQYF. The whole variable domain, filled in from reference TRBV5-4 and TRBJ2-7, reads ETGVTQSPTHLIKTRGQQVTLRCSSQSGHNTVSWYQQALGQGPQFIFQYYREEENGRGNFPPRFSGLQFPNYSSELNVNALELDDSALYLCASSPSVSGDFYEQYFGPGTRLTVT.

The V and J genes are TRBV28 and TRBJ2-7, with TRBD1 as a possible D gene (5 bases). CDR3 length: 14 residues. Trimming stripped 6 bases from V and 0 bases from J, with 12 bases between. Germline CDR1 and CDR2: MDHEN and SYDVKM. CDR3 sequence reads: CASSAPRDSYEQYF. In nucleotides, the CDR3 is TGTGCCAGCAGCGCCCCCAGGGACTCCTACGAGCAGTACTTC.

The CDR3 spells CASTLLLNLNTEAFF. The CDR3 nucleotides are TGTGCCAGCACCCTACTTCTCAACCTGAACACTGAAGCTTTCTTT. The rearrangement links TRBV7-9 to TRBJ1-1; no clear D. Germline V gene data show CDR1 as SEHNR and CDR2 as FQNEAQ (reference sequence). The CDR3 loop spans 15 amino acids. V was clipped by 7 bases and J by 0 bases, with 15 bases between them. Using reference TRBV7-9 and TRBJ1-1 for the parts outside the CDR3, the full variable domain is DTGVSQNPRHKITKRGQNVTFRCDPISEHNRLYWYRQTLGQGPEFLTYFQNEAQLEKSRLLSDRFSAERPKGSFSTLEIQRTEQGDSAMYLCASTLLLNLNTEAFFGQGTRLTVV.

The J gene is TRBJ2-1, the V gene TRBV27; 8 bases are shared with TRBD2. Germline CDR1 reads MNHEY; CDR2 reads SMNVEV (reference sequence). The CDR3 consists of 16 residues. With 5 bases clipped from V and 8 bases from J, the junction kept 14 bases outside the gene matches. CDR3 in amino acids: CASSLITSGGGHEQFF. For the CDR3, the DNA is TGTGCCAGCAGTCTAATCACTAGCGGCGGTGGGCATGAGCAGTTCTTC.

This clone was seen once. The chain employs TRBV19 and TRBJ1-5; D is unclear. Germline assignment: CDR1 LNHDA and CDR2 SQIVND (reference sequence). V was clipped by 5 bases and J by 0 bases, with 11 bases between them. This CDR3 comprises 15 residues. CDR3 loop: CASSGVRSSNQPQHF. The CDR3 DNA is TGTGCCAGTAGTGGAGTCAGAAGTAGCAATCAGCCCCAGCATTTT. Full variable domain (outside the CDR3, taken from reference TRBV19 and TRBJ1-5): DGGITQSPKYLFRKEGQNVTLSCEQNLNHDAMYWYRQDPGQGLRLIYYSQIVNDFQKGDIAEGYSVSREKKESFPLTVTSAQKNPTAFYLCASSGVRSSNQPQHFGDGTRLSIL.

This sequence joins TRBV6-1 and TRBJ1-1; perhaps TRBD1 as D (6 bases). Trimming shortened V by 8 bases and J by 10 bases, and 23 bases separated the two germline ends. The CDR3 consists of 14 residues. CDR1 and CDR2 (germline): MNHNS, SASEGT. This CDR3 is CASWQLGAGEGAFF. The DNA of the CDR3 is TGTGCCAGCTGGCAGTTGGGGGCGGGGGAGGGAGCTTTCTTT.

This clone has a handful of counts. The V call is TRBV6-4, the J call TRBJ2-7; 8 bases are shared with TRBD1. The CDR3 spans 15 residues. After removal of 4 bases from V and 1 base from J, the junction contained 6 bases not matched to a gene. Germline V gene lookup returns CDR1 MRHNA and CDR2 SNTAGT. The CDR3 spells CASSVGTGGSYEQYF. In nucleotides, the CDR3 is TGTGCCAGCAGTGTCGGGACAGGAGGTTCCTACGAGCAGTACTTC.